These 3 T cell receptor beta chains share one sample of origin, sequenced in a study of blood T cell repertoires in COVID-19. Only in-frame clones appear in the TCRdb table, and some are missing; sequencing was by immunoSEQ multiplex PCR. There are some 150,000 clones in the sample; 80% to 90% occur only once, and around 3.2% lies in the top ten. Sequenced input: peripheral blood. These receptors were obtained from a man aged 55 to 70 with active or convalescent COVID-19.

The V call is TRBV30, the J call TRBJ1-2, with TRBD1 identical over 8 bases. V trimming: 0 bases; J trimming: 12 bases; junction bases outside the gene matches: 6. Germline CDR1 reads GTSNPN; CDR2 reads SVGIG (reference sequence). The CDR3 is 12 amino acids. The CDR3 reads CAWSVPRTGHTF. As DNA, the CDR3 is TGTGCCTGGAGTGTACCTCGGACAGGGCACACCTTC.

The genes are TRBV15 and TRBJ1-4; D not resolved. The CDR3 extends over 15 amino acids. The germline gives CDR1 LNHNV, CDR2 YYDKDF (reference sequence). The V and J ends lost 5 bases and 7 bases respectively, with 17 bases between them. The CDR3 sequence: CATSGEGVVGEKLFF. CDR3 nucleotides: TGTGCCACCAGCGGGGAGGGTGTTGTAGGTGAAAAACTGTTTTTT.

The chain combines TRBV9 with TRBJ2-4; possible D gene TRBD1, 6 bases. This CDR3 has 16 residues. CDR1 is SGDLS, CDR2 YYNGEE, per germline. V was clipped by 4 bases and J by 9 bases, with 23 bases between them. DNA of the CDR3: TGTGCCAGCAGCCTAAGTGACCAGGGGCAAAAGGGCATTCAGTACTTC. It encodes CASSLSDQGQKGIQYF.